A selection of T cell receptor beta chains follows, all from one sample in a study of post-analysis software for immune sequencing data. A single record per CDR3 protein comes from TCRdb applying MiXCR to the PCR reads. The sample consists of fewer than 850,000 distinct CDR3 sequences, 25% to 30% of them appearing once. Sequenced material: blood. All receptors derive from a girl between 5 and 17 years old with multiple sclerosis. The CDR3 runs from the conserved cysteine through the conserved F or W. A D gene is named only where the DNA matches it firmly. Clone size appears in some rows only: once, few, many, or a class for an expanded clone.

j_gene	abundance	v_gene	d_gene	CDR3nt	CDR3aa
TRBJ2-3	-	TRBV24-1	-	TGTGCCACCAGTGATTTCCCAAGTTTCGATACGCAGTATTTT	CATSDFPSFDTQYF
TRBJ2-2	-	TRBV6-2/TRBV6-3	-	TGTGCCAGCAGCAGGTTCTCTAGGTCCGGGGAGCTGTTTTTT	CASSRFSRSGELFF
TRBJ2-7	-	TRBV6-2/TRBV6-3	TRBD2	TGTGCCAGCAAGCTAGCGGCTTCTCCCATCCACGAGCAGTACTTC	CASKLAASPIHEQYF
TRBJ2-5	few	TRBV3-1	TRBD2	TGTGCCAGCAGCCATGGACTAGCGGGGTACCAAGAGACCCAGTACTTC	CASSHGLAGYQETQYF
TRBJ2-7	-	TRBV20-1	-	TGCAGTGCCGGAGGACTTCACGAGCAGTACTTC	CSAGGLHEQYF
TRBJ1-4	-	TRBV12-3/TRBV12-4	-	TGTGCCAGCAGCTGGACCAGGTCGAAAAAACTGTTTTTT	CASSWTRSKKLFF
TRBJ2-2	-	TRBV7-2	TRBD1	TGTGCCAGTCTGCGGGACAGGGGGACCGGGGAGCTGTTTTTT	CASLRDRGTGELFF
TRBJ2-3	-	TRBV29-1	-	TGCAGCGCTCGGGGGACCCGCACAGATACGCAGTATTTT	CSARGTRTDTQYF
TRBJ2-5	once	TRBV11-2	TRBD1	TGTGCCAGCAGCTCGGGACAGGGGCCAGGGACCCAGTACTTC	CASSSGQGPGTQYF
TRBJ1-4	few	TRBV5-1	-	TGCGCCAGCAGCTTGGGGGGAAGGACCAAAGAAAAACTGTTTTTT	CASSLGGRTKEKLFF
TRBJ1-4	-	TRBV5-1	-	TGCGCCAGCAGCTTGGCCTCGACGGGCGGCGTTAAACTGTTTTTT	CASSLASTGGVKLFF
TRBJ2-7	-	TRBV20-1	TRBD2	TGCAGTGCTACCCGCAGGCTTGGGGGGAGGGCCCTCCTCGAGCAGTACTTC	CSATRRLGGRALLEQYF
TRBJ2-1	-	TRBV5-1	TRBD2	TGCGCCAGCAGTGGAATTGTACGGGGGGGCGGCAATGAGCAGTTCTTC	CASSGIVRGGGNEQFF
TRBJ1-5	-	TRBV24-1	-	TGTGCCACCAGTGATGGACAGAGTAGCAATCAGCCCCAGCATTTT	CATSDGQSSNQPQHF
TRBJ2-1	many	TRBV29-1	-	TGCAGCGTTGACAGGTCGAATGAGCAGTTCTTC	CSVDRSNEQFF
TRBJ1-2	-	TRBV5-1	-	TGCGCCAGCAGCTTGTGGCTTACAGGGACCTATGGCTACACCTTC	CASSLWLTGTYGYTF
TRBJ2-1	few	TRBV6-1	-	TGTGCCAGCAGTGGGAGGGACCCCGAATCCTACAATGAGCAGTTCTTC	CASSGRDPESYNEQFF
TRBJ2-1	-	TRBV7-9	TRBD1	TGTGCCAGCAGCTTAGGGACAGGGAGAACCTACAATGGGCAGTTCTTC	CASSLGTGRTYNGQFF
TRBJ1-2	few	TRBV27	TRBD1	TGTGCCAGCAGCCCCGGACAGGGGGCAAATGGCTACACCTTC	CASSPGQGANGYTF
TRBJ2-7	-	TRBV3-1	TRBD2	TGTGCCAGCAGCCAATCGTTTAGCGGGAGCGAGCAGTACTTC	CASSQSFSGSEQYF
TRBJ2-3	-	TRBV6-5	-	TGTGCCAGCAGTTACTCGGAAGGGAGCACAGATACGCAGTATTTT	CASSYSEGSTDTQYF
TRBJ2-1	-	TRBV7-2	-	TGTGCCAGCAGCTGGGGAGTACAGCGAAATGAGCAGTTCTTC	CASSWGVQRNEQFF
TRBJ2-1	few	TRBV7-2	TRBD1	TGTGCCAGCAGCACGCGTGGACAGGGATTCTACAATGAGCAGTTCTTC	CASSTRGQGFYNEQFF
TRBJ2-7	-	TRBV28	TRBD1	TGTGCCAGCAGTCTTCCGGACAGGGTTGGCGAGCAGTACTTC	CASSLPDRVGEQYF
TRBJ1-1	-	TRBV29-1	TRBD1	TGCAGCGTTTCGGACAGGGGAGGGAACACTGAAGCTTTCTTT	CSVSDRGGNTEAFF
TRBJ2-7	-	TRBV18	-	TGTGCCAGCTCACCGGCTGACGAGCAGTACTTC	CASSPADEQYF
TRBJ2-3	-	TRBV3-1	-	TGTGCCAGCAGCCAAGATCCGGTCCACACAGATACGCAGTATTTT	CASSQDPVHTDTQYF
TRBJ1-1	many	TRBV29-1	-	TGCAGCGTCCCGACAGGGAACACTGAAGCTTTCTTT	CSVPTGNTEAFF
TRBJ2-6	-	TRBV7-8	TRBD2	TGTGCCAGCAGCCCCCGACTAGCGGGGGGCCTCTCTGGGGCCAACGTCCTGACTTTC	CASSPRLAGGLSGANVLTF
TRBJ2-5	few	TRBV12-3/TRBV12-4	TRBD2	TGTGCCAGCAACAACCCAGAAGCGGGGGGTGAGACCCAGTACTTC	CASNNPEAGGETQYF
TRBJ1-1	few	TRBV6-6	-	TGTGCCAGCAGCCAACAGGGTTACACTGAAGCTTTCTTT	CASSQQGYTEAFF
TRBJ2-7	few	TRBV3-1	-	TGTGCCAGCAGCCCCTATCGTGGTTATTCCTACGAGCAGTACTTC	CASSPYRGYSYEQYF
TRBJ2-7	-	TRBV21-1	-	TGTGCCAGCAGCGGGGACAGGGGATCCTACGAGCAGTACTTC	CASSGDRGSYEQYF
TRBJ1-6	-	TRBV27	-	TGTGCCAGCAGTTTATTCCCCGACAGTTCACCCCTCCACTTT	CASSLFPDSSPLHF
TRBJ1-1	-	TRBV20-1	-	TGCAGTGCTAGAGTTGAGTCAGGTTGGAACACTGAAGCTTTCTTT	CSARVESGWNTEAFF
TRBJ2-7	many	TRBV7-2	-	TGTGCCAGTAGCCCAGTACAGGGCAACTACGAGCAGTACTTC	CASSPVQGNYEQYF
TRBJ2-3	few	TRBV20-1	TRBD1	TGCAGTGCCCAGGGACAGGGAGATACGCAGTATTTT	CSAQGQGDTQYF
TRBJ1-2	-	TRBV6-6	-	TGTGCCGGCAGTTATAGCAGGAGGGACTATGGCTACACCTTC	CAGSYSRRDYGYTF
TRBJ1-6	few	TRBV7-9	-	TGTGCCAGCAGCTTATTAGGCTCTCATTCACCCCTCCACTTT	CASSLLGSHSPLHF
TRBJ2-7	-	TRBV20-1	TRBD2	TGCAGTGCCCCACTAGCGGGAGGGTCCTACGAGCAGTACTTC	CSAPLAGGSYEQYF
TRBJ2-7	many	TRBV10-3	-	TGTGCCATCAGTGATAGGTGGGAGCAGTACTTC	CAISDRWEQYF
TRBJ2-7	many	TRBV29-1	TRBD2	TGCAGCGTTGAACTAGCGGGATCCACCTACGAGCAGTACTTC	CSVELAGSTYEQYF
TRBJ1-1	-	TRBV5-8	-	TGTGCCAGCAGCATATTAGTGGGCGAAGCTTTCTTT	CASSILVGEAFF